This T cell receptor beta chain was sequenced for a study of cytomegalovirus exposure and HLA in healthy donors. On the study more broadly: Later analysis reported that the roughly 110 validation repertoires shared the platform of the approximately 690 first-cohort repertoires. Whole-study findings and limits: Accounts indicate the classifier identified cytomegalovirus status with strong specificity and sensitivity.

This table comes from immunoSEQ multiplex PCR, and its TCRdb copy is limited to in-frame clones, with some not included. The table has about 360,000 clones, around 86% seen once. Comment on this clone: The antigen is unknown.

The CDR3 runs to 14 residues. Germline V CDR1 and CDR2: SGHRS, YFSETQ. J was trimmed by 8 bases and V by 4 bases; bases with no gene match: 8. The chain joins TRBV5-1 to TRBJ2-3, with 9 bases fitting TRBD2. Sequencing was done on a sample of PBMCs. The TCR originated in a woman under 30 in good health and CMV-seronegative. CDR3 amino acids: CASSPRTSEGTQYF. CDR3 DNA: TGCGCCAGCAGCCCCCGGACTAGCGAAGGTACGCAGTATTTT.